These 4 T cell receptor beta chains were sequenced from one sample in a study of cytomegalovirus exposure and HLA in healthy donors. The PCR was carried out with 60 Vbeta primers and 13 Jbeta primers. The method was immunoSEQ multiplex PCR; TCRdb's version includes in-frame clones alone and lacks a portion of them. Altogether fewer than 150,000 clones are present, about 78% being singletons, with the ten largest covering less than 5.5%. Sample: PBMCs. The receptors shown here come from a woman aged 30 to 39 in good health and CMV-seropositive.

V and J are TRBV11-3 and TRBJ1-1; D might be TRBD1 (5 bases). Germline CDR1 and CDR2: SGHNT and YENEEA. V was shortened by 8 bases and J by 4 bases, with 32 bases between the two germline ends. The CDR3 covers 19 residues. CDR3 DNA sequence: TGTGCCAGCGGATATAACGAGGGGCTCTTTGGGGGGAGGCTCACTGAAGCTTTCTTT. Translation gives CASGYNEGLFGGRLTEAFF.

The gene calls are TRBV6-5 and TRBJ2-7, with D hard to call. The V gene's germline CDR1 is MNHEY and CDR2 SVGAGI. CDR3 size: 15 residues. Trimming cost V 8 bases and J 0 bases, with 17 bases left between them. The CDR3 sequence: CASGPLALSSYEQYF. The CDR3 region has the DNA TGTGCCAGCGGGCCTCTGGCCCTTAGCTCCTACGAGCAGTACTTC.

The V call is TRBV6-1, the J call TRBJ1-5; D is possibly TRBD1 (6 bases). The CDR3 contains 16 residues. From germline, CDR1 is MNHNS and CDR2 SASEGT. The V and J ends lost 4 bases and 4 bases respectively, with 17 bases between them. The CDR3: CASSGPRQAINQPQHF. CDR3 sequence (DNA): TGTGCCAGCAGTGGCCCCAGACAGGCGATTAATCAGCCCCAGCATTTT.

The gene calls are TRBV5-1 and TRBJ1-2; D not resolved. This CDR3 is 14 amino acids long. Germline CDR1 SGHRS, CDR2 YFSETQ. The V and J ends lost 0 bases and 8 bases respectively, with 14 bases between them. The CDR3 spells CASSLDAGGGGYTF. The CDR3 nucleotides are TGCGCCAGCAGCTTGGACGCCGGCGGAGGCGGCTACACCTTC.